The entry below describes one T cell receptor beta chain. The clone's antigen remains unknown. Per-base qualities were not stored, and no clone one base away is much larger. The data originate from a study of cytomegalovirus exposure and HLA in healthy donors (dated by TCRdb to the late 2010s). Notes on the research overall: The 650 to 750 repertoires of the first cohort and the roughly 110 validation repertoires were produced on the same platform, according to a later analysis. To predict cytomegalovirus infection status, the study combined high-throughput TCR immunosequencing, statistical association of individual TCRs with disease status, and machine learning. The study was designed to test whether signatures of past pathogen exposure could be identified by cataloging public T cell receptors. A separate validation cohort of roughly 120 different subjects was used in addition to the roughly 620-subject first cohort. Study-level results and caveats: The authors suggested that the approach could potentially be extended to other disease states and immunological phenotypes. Subsequent analysis determined that TCRs grouped into clusters in the first cohort also showed a tendency toward co-occurrence across the approximately 110 validation repertoires, and 94% of cluster scores exceeded 0. The study gave a list of under 200 TCR beta chains associated with cytomegalovirus. In vitro tests confirmed that a few of the cytomegalovirus-associated TCR beta chains recognize cytomegalovirus antigens. A later analysis had no HLA typing for the validation cohort, so co-occurrence there was scored across all 110 or so repertoires. While some public TCRs were present in many individuals, most TCR sequences turned up only very rarely across donors. Cytomegalovirus status was reported to be diagnosed by the classifier with high specificity and sensitivity in both the original and validation cohorts.

Libraries were made using the immunoSEQ multiplex PCR assay. For the original study's pipeline: A statistical classification framework was developed to diagnose cytomegalovirus status using the catalog of TCR beta chain sequences. Here the immuneACCESS table is served through TCRdb, limited to in-frame sequences with V and J called. Missing clones are a known gap in these copies; in checked studies unresolved V genes cover under half, and the rest lacks a known reason. V, J and clone size are those of that table, while D and trimming were read from the DNA. The sample data list tens of thousands of clones, and about 92% of these were observed just once. The ten largest clonotypes hold roughly 1.2% of the sample. Separate from the roughly 700-subject first cohort, the validation cohort of roughly 120 subjects was the group to which the donors belonged. Its CDR3 holds 14 amino acids, cysteine through phenylalanine. Only CDR3 DNA is held: 42 bases, read in frame from base 1. CDR1 MNHEY and CDR2 SMNVEV were looked up in the germline V gene (reference sequence). Ends trimmed: V by 2 bases, J by 5 bases; bases unmatched to a gene: 6.

The sequenced sample consisted of PBMCs. The chain uses TRBV27 and TRBJ2-7; a stretch of 7 junction bases matches TRBD2. The source of this sequence is a man younger than 35 in good health and CMV-seronegative. At the DNA level, the sequence is TGTGCCAGCAGTTTAACTAGCGACAACCACGAGCAGTACTTC. It specifies CASSLTSDNHEQYF.